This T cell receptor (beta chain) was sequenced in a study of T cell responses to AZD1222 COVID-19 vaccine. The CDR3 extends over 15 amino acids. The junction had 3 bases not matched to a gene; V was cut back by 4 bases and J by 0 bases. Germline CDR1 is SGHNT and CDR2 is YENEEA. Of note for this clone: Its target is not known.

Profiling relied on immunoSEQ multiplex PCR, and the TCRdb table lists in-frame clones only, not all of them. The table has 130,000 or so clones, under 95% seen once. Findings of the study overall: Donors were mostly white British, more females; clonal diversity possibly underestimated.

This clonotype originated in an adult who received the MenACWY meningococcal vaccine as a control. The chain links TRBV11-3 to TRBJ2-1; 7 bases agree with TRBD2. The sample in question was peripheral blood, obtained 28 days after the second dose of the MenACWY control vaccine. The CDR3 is CASSSRLASYNEQFF. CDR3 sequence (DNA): TGTGCCAGCAGCTCCAGACTAGCCTCCTACAATGAGCAGTTCTTC.